This TCR beta chain was identified in a study of response to subunit inactivated influenza vaccine. Broader study findings: Only a handful of new T cells, the authors suggested, are recruited with each seasonal influenza vaccination.

TCRdb redid the calling of the RT-PCR reads with MiXCR, one entry per CDR3 protein. There are almost 250,000 distinct CDR3 sequences in the sample; 12% occur only once, and approximately 8.3% lies in the top ten. This clonotype occurred many times. The antigen remains undetermined. This sequence was found in a man in his forties or fifties who received an inactivated influenza vaccine. Sequenced here: non-naive T cells sorted from PBMCs, sampled less than 15 days before vaccination.

In nucleotides, the CDR3 is TGTGCCAGCAGCGACCCTCAGGTTCCCTCGAACACTGAAGCTTTCTTT. It encodes CASSDPQVPSNTEAFF. The genes are TRBV7-2 and TRBJ1-1; D is undetermined. Germline V gene data show CDR1 as SGHTA and CDR2 as FQGNSA. With 5 bases removed from V and 1 base from J, the gap between germline ends came to 17 bases. The CDR3 is 16 residues long. Together with reference TRBV7-2 and TRBJ1-1, the CDR3 gives the full variable domain: GAGVSQSPSNKVTEKGKDVELRCDPISGHTALYWYRQSLGQGLEFLIYFQGNSAPDKSGLPSDRFSAERTGGSVSTLTIQRTQQEDSAVYLCASSDPQVPSNTEAFFGQGTRLTVV.